The clone carrying this T cell receptor beta chain was seen a handful of times. What it binds is unknown. Via MiXCR, TCRdb re-called the 5' RACE reads, giving one row per CDR3 protein. The sample carries around 250,000 distinct CDR3 sequences, roughly 7.1% recorded once. This sample was taken from a study of identical twins. Whole-study findings and limits: Invariant MAIT and iNKT cells are populations that could partly confound zero-insertion analyses. It was out-of-frame TCR alpha sharing in monozygotic twins that models underestimated.

This sample was shared with a second study, whose subject was T cells expressing NK-cell markers. That publication notes: Repertoire data for TCR beta were derived from sorted T cells (CD3+CD56+NKG2C+, CD3+CD56+NKG2C- and CD3+CD56-NKG2C+).

The sequencing sample was made of CD8+ T cells sorted from blood. This clonotype originated in a woman aged 18-35 years in good health.

As DNA, the CDR3 is TGTGCCAGCAGCTTAGAAGCCCGGTACAGTGAAAAACTGTTTTTT. Translated, it gives CASSLEARYSEKLFF. This rearrangement joins TRBV7-9 to TRBJ1-4; no firm D call. The CDR3 consists of 15 residues. V dropped 1 base and J dropped 7 bases, with 13 bases sitting between them. Per the germline V gene, CDR1 is SEHNR and CDR2 is FQNEAQ (reference sequence).